The T cell receptor (beta chain) described here comes from a study of CD8 T cells in Susac syndrome. The T cells that were sequenced for TCR beta were CD8+ and CD4+ cells from blood. The length of the CDR3 is 11 residues. Germline V gene data show CDR1 as SQVTM and CDR2 as ANQGSEA. V was pared by 0 bases and J by 8 bases, with 7 bases between. In its sample, this clonotype was seen once. RNA in amounts of roughly 0.45 to 1 ug was reverse transcribed with random hexamers. TCRdb ran MiXCR on the immunoSEQ multiplex PCR reads and lists one entry per CDR3 protein. The sample has roughly 150,000 distinct CDR3 sequences; roughly 95% are singletons.

The source of this sequence is a human donor with multiple sclerosis. The sample consisted of CD4+ T cells from PBMCs. The gene calls are TRBV29-1 and TRBJ1-1; D call uncertain. In nucleotides, the CDR3 is TGCAGCGTTGAAGATACGGCGGAAGCTTTCTTT. It translates to CSVEDTAEAFF.